Listed here are 21 T cell receptor beta chains from one sample, sequenced in a study of human T cells and chemical hapten exposure (dated by TCRdb to 2020 to 2022). The time point label, as the study defines it: patch test 1, 2 weeks after DPC sensitization. What the treatment or condition label conveys for this sample: therapeutic diphenylcyclopropenone sensitization with weekly scalp DPC. The library was built by means of RACE. These reads were obtained on a NextSeq 500. The raw public reads went through TCRdb reprocessing: fastp at Q25, MiXCR clone calling, in-frame beta chains kept. Duplicate CDR3 protein sequences are folded into a single record with the most common DNA and genes. For this sample there are nearly 350,000 distinct CDR3 sequences; 6% to 8.5% appear just once. The top ten constitute roughly 7.9% of the sample. Here the sequenced sample was whole blood, taken in connection with sensitization to the hapten diphenylcyclopropenone (DPC). These receptors were taken from a woman aged 18-29 years with alopecia areata. Some clones in this sample may be carry-over from other donors' samples.

This clonotype was counted only a few times. The V and J genes are TRBV20-1 and TRBJ1-2, with 8 nucleotides matching TRBD1. In germline, CDR1 is DFQATT, CDR2 SNEGSKA (reference sequence). The CDR3 loop spans 15 amino acids. The trim removed 3 bases at V and 1 base at J, leaving 7 bases unmatched. CDR3 nucleotides: TGCAGTGCTAGGTCCTCGACAGGGGATAACTATGGCTACACCTTC. Translation: CSARSSTGDNYGYTF.

There are a few counts of this clonotype. This rearrangement joins TRBV5-6 to TRBJ1-5, with 8 bases aligning to TRBD1. Germline CDR1 SGHDT, CDR2 YYEEEE. The junction had 2 bases not matched to a gene; V was cut back by 0 bases and J by 3 bases. There are 15 residues in the CDR3. The CDR3 region is CASSLVRGPNQPQHF. The CDR3 nucleotides are TGTGCCAGCAGCTTGGTCAGGGGGCCCAATCAGCCCCAGCATTTT.

This clonotype was seen a handful of times. The V and J genes are TRBV6-5 and TRBJ2-7, with a weak D call TRBD1 (5 bases). Germline CDR1 is MNHEY and CDR2 is SVGAGI. Trimming cost V 5 bases and J 0 bases, with 11 bases left between them. The CDR3 is 14 amino acids. Here the CDR3 DNA reads TGTGCCAGCAGTCCCGTAGGGGTCTCCTACGAGCAGTACTTC. Amino acids: CASSPVGVSYEQYF.

The V and J genes are TRBV12-3 or TRBV12-4 and TRBJ1-2, with a tentative D call TRBD1 (6 bases). The CDR3 totals 13 residues. V was pared by 6 bases and J by 4 bases, with 12 bases between. CDR3 loop: CASSPTGSYGYTF. For the CDR3, the DNA is TGTGCCAGCAGCCCAACAGGGTCCTATGGCTACACCTTC.

This sequence joins TRBV20-1 and TRBJ2-3; TRBD2 aligns across 7 bases. The V gene end was trimmed by 2 bases and the J gene end by 5 bases; junction bases not matched to a gene: 7. From germline, CDR1 is DFQATT and CDR2 SNEGSKA (reference sequence). CDR3 length equals 14 residues. The CDR3 protein is CSARTAGVVDTQYF. DNA for the CDR3: TGCAGTGCTAGAACGGCGGGGGTAGTAGATACGCAGTATTTT.

This clonotype was picked up many times. The rearrangement uses TRBV6-6 and TRBJ2-1; 11 bases are shared with TRBD2. Germline CDR1 reads MNHNY; CDR2 reads SVGAGI (reference sequence). The V segment lost 0 bases and the J segment 7 bases; nucleotides outside the gene matches: 11. CDR3 size: 18 residues. In nucleotides, the CDR3 is TGTGCCAGCAGTTACTCGGTAGCGGGGGGGCCCACTACAAATGAGCAGTTCTTC. It specifies CASSYSVAGGPTTNEQFF.

This clonotype was seen at least ten times. The chain links TRBV20-1 to TRBJ2-1; 10 nucleotides line up with TRBD2. Unmatched junction bases numbered 8, after V lost 6 bases and J lost 6 bases. The germline CDR1 and CDR2 sequences are DFQATT and SNEGSKA (reference sequence). This CDR3 comprises 14 residues. CDR3 DNA sequence: TGCAGTGCCCGCCGGACTAGCGGTTTCAATGAGCAGTTCTTC. This translates into CSARRTSGFNEQFF.

This clonotype was counted between two and nine times. The rearrangement uses TRBV28 and TRBJ2-3; unclear D gene. The CDR3 length is 12 residues. V was pared by 7 bases and J by 1 base, with 6 bases between. The germline CDR1 and CDR2 sequences are MDHEN and SYDVKM. CDR3 DNA: TGTGCCAGCAATCAGGGCACAGATACGCAGTATTTT. It codes for CASNQGTDTQYF.

Ten or more counts support this clonotype. The chain recombines TRBV6-5 with TRBJ2-1; 9 bases are a match to TRBD1. The CDR3 runs 11 residues. V was pared by 6 bases and J by 10 bases, with 1 base of the junction left unmatched. The V gene's germline CDR1 is MNHEY and CDR2 SVGAGI. The CDR3 region is CASRGQGEQFF. CDR3 coding DNA: TGTGCCAGCAGAGGACAGGGGGAGCAGTTCTTC.

This clonotype was observed a handful of times. The genes are TRBV2 and TRBJ2-7, with no clear D. Germline V CDR1 and CDR2: SNHLY, FYNNEI. Trimming removed 4 bases from V and 4 bases from J, with 14 bases in between. This CDR3 has 14 residues. The CDR3 bases are TGTGCCAGCAGTGGAGGACGGGCGGCTTACGAGCAGTACTTC. Translation: CASSGGRAAYEQYF.

This clonotype appeared a few times. This chain links TRBV28 with TRBJ2-3, with 8 bases identical to TRBD2. Germline CDR1 reads MDHEN; CDR2 reads SYDVKM. The CDR3 loop spans 14 amino acids. The V and J ends lost 3 bases and 6 bases, in that order; junction bases with no gene match: 5. The DNA of the CDR3 is TGTGCCAGCAGTTTCCGGGGGGGCCTGGATACGCAGTATTTT. Amino acids: CASSFRGGLDTQYF.

V is TRBV3-1 and J is TRBJ1-2; possible D gene TRBD1, 5 bases. The V end lost 1 base, the J end lost 0 bases, and 15 bases lay between the germline ends. The germline V gene encodes CDR1 LGHDT and CDR2 YNNKEL (reference sequence). The CDR3 runs to 17 residues. The CDR3 spells CASSQARGTAPNYGYTF. The CDR3 region has the DNA TGTGCCAGCAGCCAAGCCCGAGGGACGGCCCCTAACTATGGCTACACCTTC.

This clonotype was picked up a small number of times. V is TRBV2 and J is TRBJ1-6; a weak D match, TRBD1 (5 bases). The CDR3 totals 14 residues. Trimming pared 8 bases from V and 9 bases from J, leaving 17 bases between. CDR1 and CDR2 from the germline V gene are SNHLY and FYNNEI. The CDR3 bases are TGTGCCAGCGGCCTCCGCGGGACGGCTTCACCCCTCCACTTT. Its protein product is CASGLRGTASPLHF. The full variable domain, completed using reference TRBV2 and TRBJ1-6, is EPEVTQTPSHQVTQMGQEVILRCVPISNHLYFYWYRQILGQKVEFLVSFYNNEISEKSEIFDDQFSVERPDGSNFTLKIRSTKLEDSAMYFCASGLRGTASPLHFGNGTRLTVT.

This clonotype was recorded many times. The chain has TRBV3-1 and TRBJ1-2; D is unresolved. The CDR3 is 12 amino acids. Germline V CDR1 and CDR2: LGHDT, YNNKEL (reference sequence). V was shortened by 3 bases and J by 1 base, with 3 bases between the two germline ends. The CDR3 loop is CASSQVNYGYTF. The CDR3 region has the DNA TGTGCCAGCAGCCAGGTTAACTATGGCTACACCTTC.

The chain employs TRBV2 and TRBJ1-5, with D unresolved. This CDR3 is 14 amino acids long. CDR1 and CDR2 (germline): SNHLY, FYNNEI. V was shortened by 8 bases and J by 2 bases, with 13 bases between the two germline ends. CDR3 sequence reads: CASLERVGNQPQHF. CDR3 sequence (DNA): TGTGCCAGCCTCGAGAGGGTGGGCAATCAGCCCCAGCATTTT.

The V call is TRBV6-1, the J call TRBJ2-7, with 8 bases identical to TRBD1. Germline values: CDR1 MNHNS, CDR2 SASEGT. The trim removed 4 bases at V and 0 bases at J, leaving 8 bases unmatched. The CDR3 is 16 amino acids. The CDR3 here is CASSARRTGSSYEQYF. The DNA for the CDR3 is TGTGCCAGCAGTGCTCGGCGGACAGGGTCCTCCTACGAGCAGTACTTC.

This clonotype was counted many times. V gene TRBV7-2 combines with J gene TRBJ2-3, with TRBD2 matching 14 bases. In germline, CDR1 is SGHTA, CDR2 FQGNSA. There are 16 residues in the CDR3. V gave up 4 bases and J gave up 4 bases; unmatched junction bases: 4. DNA of the CDR3: TGTGCCAGCAGCTCGAGACTAGCGGGGGGGGCAGATACGCAGTATTTT. Its translation is CASSSRLAGGADTQYF.

This clonotype was counted a few times. The rearrangement joins TRBV29-1 to TRBJ2-6, with 7 bases matching TRBD2. Looked up from germline, CDR1 is SQVTM and CDR2 is ANQGSEA. The CDR3 is 14 amino acids. The V gene end was trimmed by 4 bases and the J gene end by 2 bases; junction bases not matched to a gene: 2. This CDR3 is CSVVAGAGANVLTF. The CDR3 DNA sequence: TGCAGCGTTGTTGCGGGGGCTGGGGCCAACGTCCTGACTTTC.

This clonotype was seen ten or more times. The gene calls are TRBV3-1 and TRBJ2-3, with 8 bases lining up with TRBD2. With 4 bases clipped from V and 2 bases from J, the junction kept 11 bases outside the gene matches. CDR1 and CDR2 (germline): LGHDT, YNNKEL (reference sequence). The CDR3 totals 17 residues. As DNA, the CDR3 is TGTGCCAGCAGCCGAGGCCCCACTAGCGGCCCCACAGATACGCAGTATTTT. This translates into CASSRGPTSGPTDTQYF.

The sample holds a few counts of this clonotype. This sequence joins TRBV7-9 and TRBJ1-2, with 7 nucleotides matching TRBD1. V was clipped by 5 bases and J by 4 bases; unmatched bases: 13. Germline V CDR1 and CDR2: SEHNR, FQNEAQ (reference sequence). CDR3 size: 16 residues. Here the CDR3 DNA reads TGTGCCAGCAGCCAGTTGTCGGACAGGCTTGTCTATGGCTACACCTTC. Its translation is CASSQLSDRLVYGYTF.

The sample holds many counts of this clonotype. The chain carries TRBV6-2 or TRBV6-3 and TRBJ2-1, with 13 bases fitting TRBD2. CDR3 size: 18 residues. V dropped 0 bases and J dropped 5; count of bases not matched to a gene: 7. CDR1 and CDR2 from the germline V gene are MNHEY and SVGEGT. The CDR3 sequence: CASSYSLTSGGRHNEQFF. DNA of the CDR3: TGTGCCAGCAGTTACTCCCTGACTAGCGGGGGGAGACACAATGAGCAGTTCTTC.